This T cell receptor beta chain was found in a study of vaccination effects on CD4 cells after COVID-19. Study-wide context: Samples gathered post-vaccine arrived a median of 72 days past the second dose.

As to this clone: What it binds is not known.

Assay used: immunoSEQ multiplex PCR; TCRdb lists only in-frame clones, some missing. The data contain under 85,000 clones, around four fifths of them singletons. V dropped 0 bases and J dropped 5 bases, with 11 bases sitting between them. The germline V gene encodes CDR1 LGHNA and CDR2 YSLEER. The CDR3 totals 16 residues. Viral peptide pool expansion of antigen-specific CD4+ T cells preceded sequencing in the ViraFEST assay. Isolation of CD4+ T cells took place after approximately 10 days of culture. Two doses of BNT162b2 or mRNA-1273 vaccine were administered to participants. PBMC were cultured at a few million per well with 8 to 10 IU/ml IL-2 and 9 to 10 ug/ml peptides.

V gene TRBV4-3 combines with J gene TRBJ1-6, with D unresolved. The material sequenced was CD4+ T cells from PBMCs cultured with HCoV-OC43 spike peptides, taken after COVID-19 vaccination. Specified subset: HCoV-OC43 spike overlapping peptide pool stimulation. The source is a human donor who received a COVID-19 vaccine. The CDR3 sequence is CASSQDPRVDNSPLHF. The DNA of the CDR3 is TGCGCCAGCAGCCAAGATCCGCGGGTAGATAATTCACCCCTCCACTTT.